This passage covers 9 T cell receptor beta chains from one sample sequenced in a study of T cell changes during pregnancy in multiple sclerosis. Assay: immunoSEQ multiplex PCR; the TCRdb copy retains only in-frame clones and omits some. In the table there are fewer than 100,000 clones, about 93% of which are singletons. Sequenced here: peripheral blood, sampled after pregnancy. The receptors originated from a female donor in good health, enrolled as a control in a pregnancy study.

This clone was detected only once. This chain joins TRBV18 and TRBJ2-2; 10 bases line up with TRBD2. The CDR3 sequence is 16 residues long. The V gene's germline CDR1 is KGHSH and CDR2 LQKENI. J gave up 5 bases and V 5 bases, and 8 bases lay outside the gene matches. The CDR3, as DNA: TGTGCCAGCTCATTCCTAGCGGGAGATGTAACCGGGGAGCTGTTTTTT. It yields the protein CASSFLAGDVTGELFF.

J is TRBJ2-2 and V is TRBV4-2; 10 positions match TRBD2. The V gene's germline CDR1 is LGHNA and CDR2 YNFKEQ. Germline trimming cut 0 bases from V and 3 bases from J; bases unmatched to any gene: 4. The CDR3 consists of 17 residues. The CDR3 DNA reads TGTGCCAGCAGCCAAGATCGGCTAGCGGGGGACACCGGGGAGCTGTTTTTT. Protein product: CASSQDRLAGDTGELFF.

The CDR3 here is CASSRRGSYNEQFF. In nucleotides, the CDR3 is TGTGCCAGCAGCCGTCGGGGGTCCTACAATGAGCAGTTCTTC. The chain has TRBV6-5 and TRBJ2-1; a possible D gene is TRBD2 (6 bases). The V and J ends lost 6 bases and 1 base respectively, with 10 bases between them. This CDR3 region has 14 residues. Germline CDR1 and CDR2: MNHEY and SVGAGI.

V is TRBV6-5 and J is TRBJ2-7, with D possibly being TRBD2 (6 bases). Germline V gene lookup returns CDR1 MNHEY and CDR2 SVGAGI. V lost 2 bases and J lost 0, with 11 bases in between. This CDR3 spans 15 amino acids. The CDR3: CASSYEAGSSYEQYF. The CDR3 coding sequence is TGTGCCAGCAGTTACGAAGCGGGCAGCTCCTACGAGCAGTACTTC.

This sequence joins TRBV7-9 and TRBJ2-2, with D maybe TRBD2 (5 bases). The ends were cut back, 5 bases at V and 0 bases at J, with 13 bases in the middle. Germline V CDR1 and CDR2: SEHNR, FQNEAQ (reference sequence). The CDR3 loop spans 16 amino acids. The CDR3 spells CASSLGVGSNTGELFF. The CDR3 DNA is TGTGCCAGCAGCCTCGGGGTTGGATCGAACACCGGGGAGCTGTTTTTT. The entire variable domain, with the rest obtained from reference TRBV7-9 and TRBJ2-2, is as follows: DTGVSQNPRHKITKRGQNVTFRCDPISEHNRLYWYRQTLGQGPEFLTYFQNEAQLEKSRLLSDRFSAERPKGSFSTLEIQRTEQGDSAMYLCASSLGVGSNTGELFFGEGSRLTVL.

The chain carries TRBV11-2 and TRBJ1-1; 8 nucleotides match TRBD1. V shed 3 bases, J shed 4 bases, and the junction held 7 bases outside the gene matches. This CDR3 is 15 amino acids long. Looked up from germline, CDR1 is SGHAT and CDR2 is FQNNGV. The CDR3 sequence is CASSLTRTGGTEAFF. CDR3 DNA sequence: TGTGCCAGCAGCTTGACCCGAACAGGGGGCACTGAAGCTTTCTTT. Full variable domain (missing parts from reference TRBV11-2 and TRBJ1-1): EAGVAQSPRYKIIEKRQSVAFWCNPISGHATLYWYQQILGQGPKLLIQFQNNGVVDDSQLPKDRFSAERLKGVDSTLKIQPAKLEDSAVYLCASSLTRTGGTEAFFGQGTRLTVV.

The chain has TRBV4-1 and TRBJ1-5; D possibly corresponds to TRBD1 (6 bases). Trimming shortened V by 10 bases and J by 0 bases, and 13 bases separated the two germline ends. Germline lookup yields CDR1 MGHRA and CDR2 YSYEKL. The CDR3 is made up of 14 amino acids. The CDR3 sequence is CATARDTSNQPQHF. DNA of the CDR3: TGCGCCACCGCCCGGGACACTAGCAATCAGCCCCAGCATTTT.

The gene calls are TRBV5-4 and TRBJ2-7; 9 nucleotides line up with TRBD2. V shed 6 bases and J 7 bases; nucleotides not matched to a gene: 14. CDR1 and CDR2 from the germline V gene are SGHNT and YYREEE (reference sequence). The CDR3 totals 15 residues. CDR3 DNA sequence: TGTGCCAGCACCCCAGCGGGGGGACCGGACGGTGAGCAGTACTTC. This gives the protein CASTPAGGPDGEQYF.

The chain combines TRBV7-2 with TRBJ2-1; the D gene is possibly TRBD2 (7 bases). CDR1 and CDR2 (germline): SGHTA, FQGNSA. Trimming took off 2 bases at V and 10 bases at J, with 15 bases between the two ends. CDR3 size: 14 residues. CDR3 coding DNA: TGTGCCAGCAGCTTACACGGGGGGCAGGGGGAGCAGTTCTTC. It is translated as CASSLHGGQGEQFF.